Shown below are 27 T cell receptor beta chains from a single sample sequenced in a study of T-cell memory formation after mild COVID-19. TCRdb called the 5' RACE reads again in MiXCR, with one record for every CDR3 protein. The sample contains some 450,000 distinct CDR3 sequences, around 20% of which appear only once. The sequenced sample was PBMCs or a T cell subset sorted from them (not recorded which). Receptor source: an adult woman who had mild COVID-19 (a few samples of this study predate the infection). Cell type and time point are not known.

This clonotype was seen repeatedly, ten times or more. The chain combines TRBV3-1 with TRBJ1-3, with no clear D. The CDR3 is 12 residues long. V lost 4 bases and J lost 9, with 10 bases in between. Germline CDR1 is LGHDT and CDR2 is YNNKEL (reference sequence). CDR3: CASSPPLGTIYF. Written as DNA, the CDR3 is TGTGCCAGCAGCCCCCCTTTGGGCACCATATATTTT.

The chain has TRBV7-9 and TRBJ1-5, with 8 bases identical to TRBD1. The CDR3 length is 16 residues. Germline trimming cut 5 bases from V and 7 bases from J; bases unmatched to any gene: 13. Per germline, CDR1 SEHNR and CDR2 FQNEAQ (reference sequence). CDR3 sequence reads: CASSPGQGPLSQPQHF. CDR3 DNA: TGTGCCAGCAGCCCCGGACAGGGCCCCCTTTCCCAGCCCCAGCATTTT. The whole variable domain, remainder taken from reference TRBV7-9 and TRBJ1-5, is DTGVSQNPRHKITKRGQNVTFRCDPISEHNRLYWYRQTLGQGPEFLTYFQNEAQLEKSRLLSDRFSAERPKGSFSTLEIQRTEQGDSAMYLCASSPGQGPLSQPQHFGDGTRLSIL.

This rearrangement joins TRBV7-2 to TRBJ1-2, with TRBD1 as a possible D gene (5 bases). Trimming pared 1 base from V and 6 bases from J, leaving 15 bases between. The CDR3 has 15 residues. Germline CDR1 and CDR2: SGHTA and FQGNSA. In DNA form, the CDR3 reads TGTGCCAGCAGCTTAGGGGCAGGGCAGCCAAATGGCTACACCTTC. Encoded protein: CASSLGAGQPNGYTF.

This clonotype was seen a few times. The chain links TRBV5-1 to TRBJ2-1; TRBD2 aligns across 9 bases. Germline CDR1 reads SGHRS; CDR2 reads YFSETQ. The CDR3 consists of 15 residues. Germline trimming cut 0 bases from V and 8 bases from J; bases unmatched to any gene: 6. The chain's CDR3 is CASSLDAGGPDEQFF. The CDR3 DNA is TGCGCCAGCAGCTTGGACGCGGGGGGGCCCGATGAGCAGTTCTTC.

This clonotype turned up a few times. The CDR3 protein is CASSTRTGYTF. The CDR3 coding sequence is TGTGCCAGCAGTACAAGGACTGGCTACACCTTC. This chain uses TRBV6-6 with TRBJ1-2; D gene ambiguous. Germline CDR1 is MNHNY and CDR2 is SVGAGI (reference sequence). The V end was cut by 5 bases, the J end by 7 bases, with 8 bases between. The CDR3 is 11 residues long.

CDR3 in amino acids: CASSQNPGQGYTF. Here the CDR3 DNA reads TGCGCCAGCAGCCAAAATCCGGGTCAAGGCTACACCTTC. V is TRBV4-1 and J is TRBJ1-2; no clear D gene. The length of the CDR3 is 13 residues. The germline V gene encodes CDR1 MGHRA and CDR2 YSYEKL. Trimming removed 2 bases at V and 8 bases at J, with 12 bases between.

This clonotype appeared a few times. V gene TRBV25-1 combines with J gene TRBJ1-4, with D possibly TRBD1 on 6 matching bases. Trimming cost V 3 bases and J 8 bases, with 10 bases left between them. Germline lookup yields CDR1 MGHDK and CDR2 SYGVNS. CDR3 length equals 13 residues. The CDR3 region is CASSEAGAEKLFF. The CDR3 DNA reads TGTGCCAGCAGTGAGGCAGGGGCCGAAAAACTGTTTTTT. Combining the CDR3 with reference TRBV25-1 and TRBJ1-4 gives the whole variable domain EADIYQTPRYLVIGTGKKITLECSQTMGHDKMYWYQQDPGMELHLIHYSYGVNSTEKGDLSSESTVSRIRTEHFPLTLESARPSHTSQYLCASSEAGAEKLFFGSGTQLSVL.

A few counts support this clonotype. The CDR3: CASRGGSQAYEQYF. The CDR3 coding sequence is TGTGCCAGCAGAGGGGGATCTCAGGCCTACGAGCAGTACTTC. This sequence joins TRBV6-5 and TRBJ2-7, with a tentative D call TRBD1 (6 bases). Germline loops: CDR1 MNHEY, CDR2 SVGAGI. This CDR3 has 14 residues. Trimming removed 6 bases from V and 2 bases from J, with 14 bases in between.

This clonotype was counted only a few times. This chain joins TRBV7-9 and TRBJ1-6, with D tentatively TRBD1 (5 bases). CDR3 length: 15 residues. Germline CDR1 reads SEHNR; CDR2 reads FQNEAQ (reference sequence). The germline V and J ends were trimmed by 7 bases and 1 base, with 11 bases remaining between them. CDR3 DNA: TGTGCCAGCACCGAGGACACTTCCTATAATTCACCCCTCCACTTT. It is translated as CASTEDTSYNSPLHF.

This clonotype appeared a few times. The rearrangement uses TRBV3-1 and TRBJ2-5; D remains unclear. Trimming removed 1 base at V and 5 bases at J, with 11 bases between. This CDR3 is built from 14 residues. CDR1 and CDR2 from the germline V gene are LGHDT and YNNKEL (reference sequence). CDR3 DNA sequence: TGTGCCAGCAGCCAAGCTGGCTCGACGGAGACCCAGTACTTC. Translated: CASSQAGSTETQYF.

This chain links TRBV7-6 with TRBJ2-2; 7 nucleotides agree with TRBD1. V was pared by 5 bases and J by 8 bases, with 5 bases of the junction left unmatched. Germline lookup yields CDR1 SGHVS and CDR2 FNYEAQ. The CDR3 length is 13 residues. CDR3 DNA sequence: TGTGCCAGCAGCCCAGGGACAGCTGGGGAGCTGTTTTTT. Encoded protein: CASSPGTAGELFF. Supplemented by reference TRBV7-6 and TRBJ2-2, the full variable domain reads GAGVSQSPRYKVTKRGQDVALRCDPISGHVSLYWYRQALGQGPEFLTYFNYEAQQDKSGLPNDRFSAERPEGSISTLTIQRTEQRDSAMYRCASSPGTAGELFFGEGSRLTVL.

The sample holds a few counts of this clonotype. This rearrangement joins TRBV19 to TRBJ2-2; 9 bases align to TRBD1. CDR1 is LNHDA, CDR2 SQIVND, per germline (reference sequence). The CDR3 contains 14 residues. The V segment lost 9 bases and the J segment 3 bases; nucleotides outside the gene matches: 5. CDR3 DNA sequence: TGTGCCAGACCTCGGACAGGGGACACCGGGGAGCTGTTTTTT. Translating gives CARPRTGDTGELFF.

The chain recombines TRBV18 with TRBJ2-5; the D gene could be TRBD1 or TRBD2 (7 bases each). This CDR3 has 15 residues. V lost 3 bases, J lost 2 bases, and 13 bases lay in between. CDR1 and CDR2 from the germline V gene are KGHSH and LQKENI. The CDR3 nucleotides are TGTGCCAGCTCACCCCCCAGGGGGGGTCAAGAGACCCAGTACTTC. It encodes CASSPPRGGQETQYF. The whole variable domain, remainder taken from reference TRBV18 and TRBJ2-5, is NAGVMQNPRHLVRRRGQEARLRCSPMKGHSHVYWYRQLPEEGLKFMVYLQKENIIDESGMPKERFSAEFPKEGPSILRIQQVVRGDSAAYFCASSPPRGGQETQYFGPGTRLLVL.

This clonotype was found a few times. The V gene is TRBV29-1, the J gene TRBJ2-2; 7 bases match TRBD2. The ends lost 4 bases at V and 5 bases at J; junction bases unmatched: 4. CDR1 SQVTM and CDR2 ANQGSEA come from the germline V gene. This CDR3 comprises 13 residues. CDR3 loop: CSVGDYLTGELFF. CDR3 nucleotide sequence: TGCAGCGTTGGGGACTATCTGACCGGGGAGCTGTTTTTT.

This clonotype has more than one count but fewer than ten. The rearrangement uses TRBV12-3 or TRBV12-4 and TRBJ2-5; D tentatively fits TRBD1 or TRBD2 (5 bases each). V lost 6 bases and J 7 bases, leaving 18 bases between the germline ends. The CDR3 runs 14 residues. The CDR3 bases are TGTGCCAGCAGCTCGGGACGAATCGGAGTGACCCAGTACTTC. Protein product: CASSSGRIGVTQYF.

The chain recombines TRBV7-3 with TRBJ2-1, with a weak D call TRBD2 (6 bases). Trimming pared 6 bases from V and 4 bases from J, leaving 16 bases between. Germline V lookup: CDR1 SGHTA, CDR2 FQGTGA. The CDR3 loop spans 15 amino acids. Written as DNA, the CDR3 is TGTGCCAGCAGTTTTCGGGATAGCGGATACAATGAGCAGTTCTTC. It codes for CASSFRDSGYNEQFF.

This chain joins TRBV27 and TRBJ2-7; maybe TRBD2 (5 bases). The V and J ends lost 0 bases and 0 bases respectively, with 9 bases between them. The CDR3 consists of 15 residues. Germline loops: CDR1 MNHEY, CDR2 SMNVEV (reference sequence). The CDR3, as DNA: TGTGCCAGCAGTTTATCATTCGAGGGCTCCTACGAGCAGTACTTC. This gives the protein CASSLSFEGSYEQYF.

The CDR3 DNA sequence: TGTGCCAGCAGCTTAGGGGCAGGGGTCACTGAAGCTTTCTTT. Translated: CASSLGAGVTEAFF. The chain carries TRBV7-2 and TRBJ1-1; tentative D call: TRBD1 (6 bases). The V and J ends lost 1 base and 4 bases respectively, with 10 bases between them. Germline V gene data show CDR1 as SGHTA and CDR2 as FQGNSA. This CDR3 is 14 amino acids long.

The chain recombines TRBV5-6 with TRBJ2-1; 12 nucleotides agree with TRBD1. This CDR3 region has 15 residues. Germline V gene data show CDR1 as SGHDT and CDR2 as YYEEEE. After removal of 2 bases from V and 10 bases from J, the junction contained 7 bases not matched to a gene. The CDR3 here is CASSFRDRGPEEQFF. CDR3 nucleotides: TGTGCCAGCAGCTTCCGGGACAGGGGGCCGGAGGAGCAGTTCTTC.

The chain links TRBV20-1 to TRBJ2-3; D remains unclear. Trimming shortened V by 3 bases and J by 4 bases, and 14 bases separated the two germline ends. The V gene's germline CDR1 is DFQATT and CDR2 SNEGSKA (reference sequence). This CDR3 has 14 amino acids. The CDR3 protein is CSASLHARSDTQYF. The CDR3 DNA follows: TGCAGTGCTAGTCTCCATGCCAGATCAGATACGCAGTATTTT.

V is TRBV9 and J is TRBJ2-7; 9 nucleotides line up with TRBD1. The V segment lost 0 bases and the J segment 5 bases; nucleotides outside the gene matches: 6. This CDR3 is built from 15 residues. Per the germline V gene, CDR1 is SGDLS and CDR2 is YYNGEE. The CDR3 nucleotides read TGTGCCAGCAGCGTAGACGGGACAGGGATAGACGAGCAGTACTTC. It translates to CASSVDGTGIDEQYF.

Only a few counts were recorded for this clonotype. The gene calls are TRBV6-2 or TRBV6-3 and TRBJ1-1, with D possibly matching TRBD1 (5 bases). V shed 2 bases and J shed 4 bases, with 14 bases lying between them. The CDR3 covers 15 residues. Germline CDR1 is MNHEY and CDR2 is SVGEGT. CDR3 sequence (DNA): TGTGCCAGCAGTTACCGCTCAGAAAGGGGCACTGAAGCTTTCTTT. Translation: CASSYRSERGTEAFF.

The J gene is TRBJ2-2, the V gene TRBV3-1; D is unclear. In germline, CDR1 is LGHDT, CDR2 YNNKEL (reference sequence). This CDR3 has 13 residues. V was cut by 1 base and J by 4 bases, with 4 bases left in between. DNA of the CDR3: TGTGCCAGCAGCCAAGTGAGCACCGGGGAGCTGTTTTTT. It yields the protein CASSQVSTGELFF.

CDR3: CATSDPRTGTYGYTF. In DNA form, the CDR3 reads TGTGCCACCAGTGACCCGAGGACAGGGACCTATGGCTACACCTTC. The V gene is TRBV24-1, the J gene TRBJ1-2, with TRBD1 matching over 8 bases. The V segment lost 4 bases and the J segment 4 bases; nucleotides outside the gene matches: 7. The CDR3 consists of 15 residues. The germline V gene encodes CDR1 KGHDR and CDR2 SFDVKD.

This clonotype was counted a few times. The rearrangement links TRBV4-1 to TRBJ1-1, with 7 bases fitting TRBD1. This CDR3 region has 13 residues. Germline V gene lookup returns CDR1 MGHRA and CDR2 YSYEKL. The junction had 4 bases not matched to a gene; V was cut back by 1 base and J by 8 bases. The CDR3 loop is CASSQVGGDEAFF. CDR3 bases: TGCGCCAGCAGCCAAGTAGGGGGCGACGAAGCTTTCTTT.

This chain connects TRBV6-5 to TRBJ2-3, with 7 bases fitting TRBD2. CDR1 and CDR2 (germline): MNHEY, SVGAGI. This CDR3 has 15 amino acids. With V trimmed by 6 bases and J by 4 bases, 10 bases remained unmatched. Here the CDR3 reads CASSPGSGTSDTQYF. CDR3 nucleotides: TGTGCCAGCAGCCCTGGCAGCGGGACGTCAGATACGCAGTATTTT.

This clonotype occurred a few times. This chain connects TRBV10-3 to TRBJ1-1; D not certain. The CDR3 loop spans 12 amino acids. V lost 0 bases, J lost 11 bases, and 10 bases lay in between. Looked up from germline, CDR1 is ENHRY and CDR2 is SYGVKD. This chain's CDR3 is CAISESRQVAFF. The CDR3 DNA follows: TGTGCCATCAGTGAGTCTCGGCAGGTGGCTTTCTTT.